These 4 T cell receptor beta chains originate from one sample sequenced in a study of T cell responses to AZD1222 COVID-19 vaccine. Only in-frame clones appear in the TCRdb table, and some are missing; sequencing was by immunoSEQ multiplex PCR. The sample holds 66,000 or so clones, approximately 85% seen once. The sample in question was peripheral blood, obtained on day 0 of MenACWY control vaccination. The source is an adult in good health.

This chain joins TRBV19 and TRBJ1-4, with D unresolved. V lost 10 bases to trimming and J lost 3 bases, with 12 bases between them. Germline V gives CDR1 LNHDA, CDR2 SQIVND (reference sequence). The CDR3 extends over 13 amino acids. CDR3 region: CATMGFSNEKLFF. Here the CDR3 DNA reads TGTGCCACCATGGGGTTTTCTAATGAAAAACTGTTTTTT.

J is TRBJ2-1 and V is TRBV2; D perhaps matches TRBD1 (5 bases). Germline-derived CDR1 and CDR2 are SNHLY and FYNNEI. CDR3 size: 13 residues. Trimming took off 6 bases at V and 7 bases at J, with 13 bases between the two ends. The CDR3 DNA reads TGTGCCAGCAGGGACACGGGTAGGAATGAGCAGTTCTTC. Amino acids: CASRDTGRNEQFF. Supplemented by reference TRBV2 and TRBJ2-1, the full variable domain reads EPEVTQTPSHQVTQMGQEVILRCVPISNHLYFYWYRQILGQKVEFLVSFYNNEISEKSEIFDDQFSVERPDGSNFTLKIRSTKLEDSAMYFCASRDTGRNEQFFGPGTRLTVL.

V gene TRBV3-1 (or the pseudogene TRBV3-2) combines with J gene TRBJ2-4, with TRBD2 matching over 7 bases. The germline V gene has CDR1 LGHDT and CDR2 YNNKEL (reference sequence). V dropped 0 bases and J dropped 0; count of bases not matched to a gene: 5. CDR3 size: 17 residues. The CDR3 loop reads CASSQDRRGIAKNIQYF. The DNA for the CDR3 is TGTGCCAGCAGCCAAGATAGGCGGGGGATAGCCAAAAACATTCAGTACTTC.

This clone was seen many times. V is TRBV30 and J is TRBJ2-5; 7 nucleotides align to TRBD1. From germline, CDR1 is GTSNPN and CDR2 SVGIG (reference sequence). J gave up 2 bases and V 5 bases, and 8 bases lay outside the gene matches. The CDR3 has 14 residues. The CDR3 sequence is CAWDTGTAQETQYF. CDR3 DNA sequence: TGTGCCTGGGACACCGGGACAGCACAAGAGACCCAGTACTTC.